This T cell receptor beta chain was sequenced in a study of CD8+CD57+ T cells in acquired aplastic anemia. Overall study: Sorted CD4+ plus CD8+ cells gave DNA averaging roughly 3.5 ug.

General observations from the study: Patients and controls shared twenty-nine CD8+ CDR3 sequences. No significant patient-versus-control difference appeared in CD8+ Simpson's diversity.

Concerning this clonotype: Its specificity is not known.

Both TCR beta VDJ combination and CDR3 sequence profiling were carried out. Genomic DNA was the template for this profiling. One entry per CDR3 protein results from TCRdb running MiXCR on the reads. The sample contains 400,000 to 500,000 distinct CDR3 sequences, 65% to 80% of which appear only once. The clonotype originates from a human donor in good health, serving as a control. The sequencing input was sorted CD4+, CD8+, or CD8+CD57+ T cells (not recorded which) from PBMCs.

The CDR3 region has the DNA TGCGCCTCATCCCGCTCGGCCTCGGGGGCCAACGTCCTGACTTTC. It specifies CASSRSASGANVLTF. The rearrangement uses TRBV4-3 and TRBJ2-6; D ambiguous. Trimming cost V 11 bases and J 4 bases, with 18 bases left between them. The CDR3 is 15 amino acids. Germline V CDR1 and CDR2: LGHNA, YSLEER.